This TCR beta chain was sequenced during a study of cytomegalovirus exposure and HLA in healthy donors. General study findings and limits: The CMV antigen specificity of a few CMV-associated chains was confirmed through in vitro analysis.

Note on this clone: Its antigen is currently unknown.

V was pared by 2 bases and J by 2 bases, with 10 bases between. Germline V lookup: CDR1 SGHRS, CDR2 YFSETQ. The CDR3 spans 14 residues. Primers included in the PCR were 60 Vbeta and 13 Jbeta primers. Original processing notes: Later, roughly 77 million unique TCR beta chains were counted in an analysis, and about 12 million of them were shared. The data were produced by immunoSEQ multiplex PCR, yet TCRdb's version contains in-frame clones alone and is incomplete. The DNA was the basis for D and trimming; V, J and clone size are from that table. Recorded for this sample: about 150,000 clones. Source material: PBMCs. This sequence joins TRBV5-1 and TRBJ2-5, with a possible D match to TRBD1 (5 bases). The clonotype originates from a man aged 25 to 40 in good health and CMV-seronegative. The CDR3 DNA sequence: TGCGCCAGCAGCTTCGGGCAGGGACAAGAGACCCAGTACTTC. Protein: CASSFGQGQETQYF.